The rows below give T cell receptor beta chains drawn from one sample of a study of blood T cell repertoires in COVID-19. TCRdb's table, derived via immunoSEQ multiplex PCR, lists solely in-frame clones and lacks some. The sample has approximately 170,000 clones; less than 90% are singletons. What was sequenced was peripheral blood. The receptors were sampled from a man in his 60s with acute or convalescent COVID-19. The CDR3 runs from the conserved cysteine through the conserved F or W. Fields, in order: CDR3 protein, J gene, V gene.

CASSLASGTLANYGYTF TRBJ1-2 TRBV5-8
CASSLDLSPVETQYF TRBJ2-5 TRBV7-2
CASSQETSGKYNEQFF TRBJ2-1 TRBV14
CASSPGGQRGTNTGELFF TRBJ2-2 TRBV11-3
CASSLYPGSNQPQHF TRBJ1-5 TRBV27
CASSPGSITDTQYF TRBJ2-3 TRBV5-1
CASSAWTGETQYF TRBJ2-5 TRBV18
CASSLGGGSLDGYTF TRBJ1-2 TRBV5-1
CASSLVGQGGSYYGYTF TRBJ1-2 TRBV7-2
CSVHAIPVVHTEAFF TRBJ1-1 TRBV29-1
CASKQGSQPQHF TRBJ1-5 TRBV19
CASSVGQTNTGELFF TRBJ2-2 TRBV9
CASSYGGARYNEQFF TRBJ2-1 TRBV6-5
CASSGVGGYTEAFF TRBJ1-1 TRBV2
CASSLNYDENTEAFF TRBJ1-1 TRBV19
CASSSDTLSSYNSPLHF TRBJ1-6 TRBV5-1
CASSAPGQEFYNEQFF TRBJ2-1 TRBV5-1
CASSDQGASNYGYTF TRBJ1-2 TRBV6-1
CASSAPTGSNSPLHF TRBJ1-6 TRBV25-1
CASSATGGTEAFF TRBJ1-1 TRBV12-3/TRBV12-4
CASSLMGGTGEETQYF TRBJ2-5 TRBV7-9
CASSPLGGSYNEQFF TRBJ2-1 TRBV6-5
CASSRTPTEKTQYF TRBJ2-5 TRBV18
CASSSPRDRGQDTQYF TRBJ2-3 TRBV5-4
CASSPDTNNSPLHF TRBJ1-6 TRBV7-9
CASSPSQGNYGYTF TRBJ1-2 TRBV18
CAISDQGQETQYF TRBJ2-5 TRBV10-3
CASSFQTDTQYF TRBJ2-3 TRBV7-9
CATGNRGQLDTGELFF TRBJ2-2 TRBV10-3
CASTVAGTGGNEQFF TRBJ2-1 TRBV7-9
CASTRQAKNIQYF TRBJ2-4 TRBV2
CASSITGTGARGNQPQHF TRBJ1-5 TRBV19
CASRGDRADYGYTF TRBJ1-2 TRBV5-1
CSDSAGNYGYTF TRBJ1-2 TRBV29-1
CASSLRLAGGNEQFF TRBJ2-1 TRBV5-5
CASRSDRSSYNEQFF TRBJ2-1 TRBV27
CASSQAGQGHIGYTF TRBJ1-2 TRBV4-1
CASSPLRGDQPQHF TRBJ1-5 TRBV18
CASSLSGSSYEQYF TRBJ2-7 TRBV3-1/TRBV3-2
CASSLTFSTGPQETQYF TRBJ2-5 TRBV7-7
CASSLRTGSTEQYF TRBJ2-7 TRBV9
CASSKGDRVNTEAFF TRBJ1-1 TRBV5-1
CASSPTGFQETQYF TRBJ2-5 TRBV7-2
CASSHGQGYGYTF TRBJ1-2 TRBV4-1
CASSLGTGFYGYTF TRBJ1-2 TRBV5-5
CASIRTGGGWGYTF TRBJ1-2 TRBV6-5
CASSLDTGLSDTQYF TRBJ2-3 TRBV11-3
CASSSDQGHGELFF TRBJ2-2 TRBV11-2
CASSADRGGAGYTF TRBJ1-2 TRBV7-9
CSVPTSITDTQYF TRBJ2-3 TRBV29-1
CASSEDWGTQYF TRBJ2-5 TRBV6-1
CASSQDVVVRGAGDTQYF TRBJ2-3 TRBV3-1/TRBV3-2
CASSLGGFAGGQETQYF TRBJ2-5 TRBV5-4
CSVITLLPGQDYGYTF TRBJ1-2 TRBV29-1
CASSLMYSNQPQHF TRBJ1-5 TRBV18
CASSLAGDTGELFF TRBJ2-2 TRBV5-1